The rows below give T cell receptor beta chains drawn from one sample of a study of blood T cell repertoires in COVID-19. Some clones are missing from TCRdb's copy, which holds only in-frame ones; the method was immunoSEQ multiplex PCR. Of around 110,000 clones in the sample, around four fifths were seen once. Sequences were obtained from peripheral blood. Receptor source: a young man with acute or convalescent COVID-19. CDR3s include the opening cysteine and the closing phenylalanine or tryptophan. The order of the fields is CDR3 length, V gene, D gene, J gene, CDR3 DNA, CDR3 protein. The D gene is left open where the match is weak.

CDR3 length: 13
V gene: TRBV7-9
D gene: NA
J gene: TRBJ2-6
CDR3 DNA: TGTGCCAGCAGCTTACCGGGAGTGAACGTCCTGACTTTC
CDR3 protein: CASSLPGVNVLTF

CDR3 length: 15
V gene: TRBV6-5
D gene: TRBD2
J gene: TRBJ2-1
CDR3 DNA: TGTGCCAGCAAACTCGGACTAGCCCCCTACAATGAGCAGTTCTTC
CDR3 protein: CASKLGLAPYNEQFF

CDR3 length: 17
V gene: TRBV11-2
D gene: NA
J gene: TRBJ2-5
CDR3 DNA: TGTGCCAGCAGCTTACTAAAGCCGGGACTCCAGTGGGGGACCCAGTACTTC
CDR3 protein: CASSLLKPGLQWGTQYF

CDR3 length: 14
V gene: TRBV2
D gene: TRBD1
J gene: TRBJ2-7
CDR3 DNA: TGTGCCAGCAGGGTGACAGGGGTCTCCTACGAGCAGTACTTC
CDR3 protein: CASRVTGVSYEQYF

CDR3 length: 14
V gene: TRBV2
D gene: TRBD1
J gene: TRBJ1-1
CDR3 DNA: TGTGCCAGCCGTGGCGGGACAGGATACACTGAAGCTTTCTTT
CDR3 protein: CASRGGTGYTEAFF

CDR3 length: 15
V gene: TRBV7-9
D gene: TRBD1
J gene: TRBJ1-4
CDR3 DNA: TGTGCCAGCAGCGATACCGGGACAGGCGGGGAAAAACTGTTTTTT
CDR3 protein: CASSDTGTGGEKLFF

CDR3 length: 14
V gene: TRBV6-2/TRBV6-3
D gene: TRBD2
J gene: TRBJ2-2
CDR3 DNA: TGTGCCAGCAGCCTAGCGGGGCTTGGCGGGGAGCTGTTTTTT
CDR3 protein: CASSLAGLGGELFF

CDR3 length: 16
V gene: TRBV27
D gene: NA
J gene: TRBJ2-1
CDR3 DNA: TGTGCCAGCAGTTTTTTAGCGGTAAGCTCCTACAATGAGCAGTTCTTC
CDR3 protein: CASSFLAVSSYNEQFF

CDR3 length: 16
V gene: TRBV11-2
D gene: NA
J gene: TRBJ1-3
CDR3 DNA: TGTGCCAGCAGCTTAGATCGGAGTCACTCTGGAAACACCATATATTTT
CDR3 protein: CASSLDRSHSGNTIYF

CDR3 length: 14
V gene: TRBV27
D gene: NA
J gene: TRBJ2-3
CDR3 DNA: TGTGCCAGCAGCCGACAGACTAGCACAGATACGCAGTATTTT
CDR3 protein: CASSRQTSTDTQYF

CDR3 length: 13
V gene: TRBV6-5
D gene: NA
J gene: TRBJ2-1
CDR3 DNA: TGTGCCAGCAGGGCACCCACGGGGAATGAGCAGTTCTTC
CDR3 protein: CASRAPTGNEQFF

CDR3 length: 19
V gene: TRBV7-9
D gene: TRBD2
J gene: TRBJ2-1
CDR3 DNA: TGTGCCAGCAGCCCTACGGGACTAGCCATGAGCAAATTCTACAATGAGCAGTTCTTC
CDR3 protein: CASSPTGLAMSKFYNEQFF

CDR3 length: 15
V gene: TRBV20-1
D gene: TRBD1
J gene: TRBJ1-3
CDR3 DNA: TGCAGTGCTAGTGGCAGGGGGCGCGATGGAAACACCATATATTTT
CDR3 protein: CSASGRGRDGNTIYF

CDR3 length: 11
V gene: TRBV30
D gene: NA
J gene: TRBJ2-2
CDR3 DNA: TGTGCCTGGAGTTTGGGGGCCGAGCTGTTTTTT
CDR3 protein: CAWSLGAELFF